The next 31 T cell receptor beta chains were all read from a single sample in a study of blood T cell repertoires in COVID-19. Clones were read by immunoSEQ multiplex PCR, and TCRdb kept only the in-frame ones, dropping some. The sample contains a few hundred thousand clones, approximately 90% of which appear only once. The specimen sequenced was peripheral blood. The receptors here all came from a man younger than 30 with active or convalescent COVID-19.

CDR3 coding DNA: TGTGCCAGCAGCCCCTCCTATCCGGGTCAAGAGACCCAGTACTTC. Residues: CASSPSYPGQETQYF. The genes are TRBV5-4 and TRBJ2-5; no reliable D call. This CDR3 has 15 residues. Trimming took 4 bases from V and 2 from J, leaving 15 bases between them. CDR1 and CDR2 from the germline V gene are SGHNT and YYREEE (reference sequence).

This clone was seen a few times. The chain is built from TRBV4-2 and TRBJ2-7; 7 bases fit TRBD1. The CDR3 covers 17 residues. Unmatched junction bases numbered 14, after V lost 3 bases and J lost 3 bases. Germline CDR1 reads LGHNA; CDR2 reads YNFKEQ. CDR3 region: CASSQTISGTDRYEQYF. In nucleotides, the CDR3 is TGTGCCAGCAGCCAGACAATTTCCGGGACAGACCGCTACGAGCAGTACTTC.

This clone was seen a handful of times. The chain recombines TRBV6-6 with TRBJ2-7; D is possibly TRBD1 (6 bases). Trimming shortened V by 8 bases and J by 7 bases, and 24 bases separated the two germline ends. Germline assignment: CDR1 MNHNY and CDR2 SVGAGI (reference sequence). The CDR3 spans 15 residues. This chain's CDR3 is CASGVPGQSTREQYF. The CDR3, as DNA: TGTGCCAGCGGAGTACCGGGACAATCAACTCGTGAGCAGTACTTC.

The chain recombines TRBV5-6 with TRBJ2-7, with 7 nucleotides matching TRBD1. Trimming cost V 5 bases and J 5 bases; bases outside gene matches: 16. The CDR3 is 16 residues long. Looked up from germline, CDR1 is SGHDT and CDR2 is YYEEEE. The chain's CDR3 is CASSSLRTGLFDEQYF. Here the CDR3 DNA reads TGTGCCAGCAGTTCACTCCGGACAGGACTCTTCGACGAGCAGTACTTC.

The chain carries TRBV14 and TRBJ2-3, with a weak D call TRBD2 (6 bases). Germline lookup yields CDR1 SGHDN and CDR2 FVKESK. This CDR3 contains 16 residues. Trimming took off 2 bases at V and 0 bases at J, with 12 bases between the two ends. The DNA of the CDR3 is TGTGCCAGCAGCCAACTTAGGGACTGGAGCACAGATACGCAGTATTTT. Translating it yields CASSQLRDWSTDTQYF.

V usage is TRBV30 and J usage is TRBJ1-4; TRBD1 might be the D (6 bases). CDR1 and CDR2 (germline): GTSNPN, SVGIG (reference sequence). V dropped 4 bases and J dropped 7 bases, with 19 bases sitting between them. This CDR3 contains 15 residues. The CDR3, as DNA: TGTGCCTGGACCCCTAGTGGGGGGGCTATTGAAAAACTGTTTTTT. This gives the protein CAWTPSGGAIEKLFF.

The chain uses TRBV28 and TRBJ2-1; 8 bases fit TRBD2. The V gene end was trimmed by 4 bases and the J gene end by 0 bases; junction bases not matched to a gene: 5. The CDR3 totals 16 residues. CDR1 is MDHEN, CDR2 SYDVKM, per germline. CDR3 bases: TGTGCCAGCAGTTCCATCGGGAGGGCCTCCTACAATGAGCAGTTCTTC. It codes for CASSSIGRASYNEQFF.

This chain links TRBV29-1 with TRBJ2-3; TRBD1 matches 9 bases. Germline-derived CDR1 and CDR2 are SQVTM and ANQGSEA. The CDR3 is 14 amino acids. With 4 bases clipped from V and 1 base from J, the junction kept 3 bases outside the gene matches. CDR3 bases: TGCAGCGTTGTAACAGGGGGCCGCACAGATACGCAGTATTTT. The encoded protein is CSVVTGGRTDTQYF.

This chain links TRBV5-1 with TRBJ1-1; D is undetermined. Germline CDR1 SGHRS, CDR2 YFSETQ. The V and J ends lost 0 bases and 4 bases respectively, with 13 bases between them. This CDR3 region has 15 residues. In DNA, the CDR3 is TGCGCCAGCAGCTTGGACGCAGGAAAAGGCACTGAAGCTTTCTTT. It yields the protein CASSLDAGKGTEAFF.

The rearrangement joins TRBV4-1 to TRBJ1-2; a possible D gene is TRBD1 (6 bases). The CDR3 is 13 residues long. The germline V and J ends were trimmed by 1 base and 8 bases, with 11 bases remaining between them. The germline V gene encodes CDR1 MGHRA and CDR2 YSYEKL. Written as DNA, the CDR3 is TGCGCCAGCAGCCAAGTTACAGGGTCCGGCTACACCTTC. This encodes CASSQVTGSGYTF.

CDR3 in amino acids: CASSEDGQGVLEQYF. DNA for the CDR3: TGTGCCAGCAGTGAAGACGGTCAGGGGGTTTTGGAGCAGTACTTC. The chain has TRBV6-1 and TRBJ2-7; 7 bases agree with TRBD1. Germline V gene sequence: CDR1 MNHNS, CDR2 SASEGT. This CDR3 is 15 amino acids long. V lost 1 base, J lost 7 bases, and 10 bases stayed unmatched.

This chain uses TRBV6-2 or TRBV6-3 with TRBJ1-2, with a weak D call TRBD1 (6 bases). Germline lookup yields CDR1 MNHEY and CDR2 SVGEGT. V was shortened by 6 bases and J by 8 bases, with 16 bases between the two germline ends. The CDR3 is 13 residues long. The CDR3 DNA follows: TGTGCCAGCAGCCATACACCGGGACACGGCTACACCTTC. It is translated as CASSHTPGHGYTF.

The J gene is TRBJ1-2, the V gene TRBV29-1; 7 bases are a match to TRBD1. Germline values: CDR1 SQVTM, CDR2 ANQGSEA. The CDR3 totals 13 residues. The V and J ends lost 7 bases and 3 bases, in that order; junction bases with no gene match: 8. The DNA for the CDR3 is TGCAGCGCCCGGGACAGAGGGGACTATGGCTACACCTTC. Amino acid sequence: CSARDRGDYGYTF. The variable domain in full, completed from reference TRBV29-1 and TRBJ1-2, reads SAVISQKPSRDICQRGTSLTIQCQVDSQVTMMFWYRQQPGQSLTLIATANQGSEATYESGFVIDKFPISRPNLTFSTLTVSNMSPEDSSIYLCSARDRGDYGYTFGSGTRLTVV.

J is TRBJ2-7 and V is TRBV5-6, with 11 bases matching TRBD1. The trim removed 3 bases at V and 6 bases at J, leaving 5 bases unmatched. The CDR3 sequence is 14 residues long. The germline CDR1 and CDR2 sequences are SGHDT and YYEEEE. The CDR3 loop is CASSWTGGKSEQYF. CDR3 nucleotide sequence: TGTGCCAGCAGCTGGACAGGGGGCAAGTCCGAGCAGTACTTC. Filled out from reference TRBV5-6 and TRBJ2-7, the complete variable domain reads DAGVTQSPTHLIKTRGQQVTLRCSPKSGHDTVSWYQQALGQGPQFIFQYYEEEERQRGNFPDRFSGHQFPNYSSELNVNALLLGDSALYLCASSWTGGKSEQYFGPGTRLTVT.

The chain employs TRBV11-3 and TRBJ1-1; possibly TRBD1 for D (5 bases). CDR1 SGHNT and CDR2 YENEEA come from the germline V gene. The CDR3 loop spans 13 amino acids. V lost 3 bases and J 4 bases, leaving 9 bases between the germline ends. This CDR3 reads CASSFGGGTEAFF. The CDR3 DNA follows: TGTGCCAGCAGCTTCGGGGGAGGCACTGAAGCTTTCTTT.

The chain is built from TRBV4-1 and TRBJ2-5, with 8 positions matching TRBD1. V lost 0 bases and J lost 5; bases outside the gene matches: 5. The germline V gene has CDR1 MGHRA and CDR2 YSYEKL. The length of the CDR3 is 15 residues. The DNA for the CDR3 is TGCGCCAGCAGCCAAGATCAGGGGGCGGGGGAGACCCAGTACTTC. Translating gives CASSQDQGAGETQYF.

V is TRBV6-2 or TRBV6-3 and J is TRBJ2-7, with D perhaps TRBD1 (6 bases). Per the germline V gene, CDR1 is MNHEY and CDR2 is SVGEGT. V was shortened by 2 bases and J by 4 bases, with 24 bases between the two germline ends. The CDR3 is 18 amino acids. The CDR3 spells CASSYDGQGPLPRYEQYF. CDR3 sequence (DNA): TGTGCCAGCAGTTACGACGGGCAGGGGCCGCTCCCCCGATACGAGCAGTACTTC.

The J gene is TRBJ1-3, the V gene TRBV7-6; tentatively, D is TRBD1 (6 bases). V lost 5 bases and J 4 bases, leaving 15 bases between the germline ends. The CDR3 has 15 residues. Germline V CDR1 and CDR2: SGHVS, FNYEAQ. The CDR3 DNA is TGTGCCAGCAGCCCATCGGACAGCTCCGGAAACACCATATATTTT. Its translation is CASSPSDSSGNTIYF.

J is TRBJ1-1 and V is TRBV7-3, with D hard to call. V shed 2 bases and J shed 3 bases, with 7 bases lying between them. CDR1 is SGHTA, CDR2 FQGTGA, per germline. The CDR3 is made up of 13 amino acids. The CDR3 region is CASSLLSDTEAFF. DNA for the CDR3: TGTGCCAGCAGCTTATTATCAGACACTGAAGCTTTCTTT. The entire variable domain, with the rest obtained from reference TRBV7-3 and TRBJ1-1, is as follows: GAGVSQTPSNKVTEKGKYVELRCDPISGHTALYWYRQSLGQGPEFLIYFQGTGAADDSGLPNDRFFAVRPEGSVSTLKIQRTERGDSAVYLCASSLLSDTEAFFGQGTRLTVV.

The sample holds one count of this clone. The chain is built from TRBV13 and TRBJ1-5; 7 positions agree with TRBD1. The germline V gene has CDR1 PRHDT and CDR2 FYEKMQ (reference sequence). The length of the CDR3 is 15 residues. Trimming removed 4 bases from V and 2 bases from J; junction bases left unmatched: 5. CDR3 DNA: TGTGCCAGCAGCTCGGGACAGACTCGCAATCAGCCCCAGCATTTT. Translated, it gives CASSSGQTRNQPQHF.

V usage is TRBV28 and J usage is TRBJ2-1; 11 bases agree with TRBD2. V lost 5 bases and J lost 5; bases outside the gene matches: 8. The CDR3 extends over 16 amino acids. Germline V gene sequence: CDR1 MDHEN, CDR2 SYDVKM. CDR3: CASSPLGTSGNNEQFF. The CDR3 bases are TGTGCCAGCAGTCCTCTCGGGACTAGCGGCAACAATGAGCAGTTCTTC.

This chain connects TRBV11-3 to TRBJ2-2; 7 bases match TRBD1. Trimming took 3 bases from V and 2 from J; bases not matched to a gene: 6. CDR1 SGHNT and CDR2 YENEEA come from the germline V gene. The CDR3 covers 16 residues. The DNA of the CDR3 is TGTGCCAGCAGCTTGGGACAGCGAACTAACACCGGGGAGCTGTTTTTT. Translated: CASSLGQRTNTGELFF.

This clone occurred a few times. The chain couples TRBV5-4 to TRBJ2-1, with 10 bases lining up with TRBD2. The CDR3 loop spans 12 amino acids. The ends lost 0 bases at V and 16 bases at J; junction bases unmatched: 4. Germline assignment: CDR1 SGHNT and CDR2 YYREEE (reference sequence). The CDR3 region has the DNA TGTGCCAGCAGCTTGGAAGCGGGAGGGCCCTTCTTC. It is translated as CASSLEAGGPFF.

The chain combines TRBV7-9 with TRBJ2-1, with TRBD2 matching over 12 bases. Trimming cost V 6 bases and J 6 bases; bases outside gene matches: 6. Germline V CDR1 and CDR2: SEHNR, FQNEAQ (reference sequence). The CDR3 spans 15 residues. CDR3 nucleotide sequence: TGTGCCAGCAGACCCCTAGCGGGGGGGCCCAATGAGCAGTTCTTC. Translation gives CASRPLAGGPNEQFF.

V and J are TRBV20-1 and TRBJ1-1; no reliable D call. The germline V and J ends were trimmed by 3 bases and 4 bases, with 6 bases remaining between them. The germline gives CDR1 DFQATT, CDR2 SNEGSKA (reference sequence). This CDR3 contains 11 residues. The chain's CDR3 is CSASILTEAFF. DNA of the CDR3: TGCAGTGCTAGTATCCTCACTGAAGCTTTCTTT.

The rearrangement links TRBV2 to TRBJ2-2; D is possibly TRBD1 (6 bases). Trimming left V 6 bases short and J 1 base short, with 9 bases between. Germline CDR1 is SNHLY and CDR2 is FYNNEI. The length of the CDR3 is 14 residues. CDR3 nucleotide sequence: TGTGCCAGCAGCCGGACAGAGAACACCGGGGAGCTGTTTTTT. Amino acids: CASSRTENTGELFF.

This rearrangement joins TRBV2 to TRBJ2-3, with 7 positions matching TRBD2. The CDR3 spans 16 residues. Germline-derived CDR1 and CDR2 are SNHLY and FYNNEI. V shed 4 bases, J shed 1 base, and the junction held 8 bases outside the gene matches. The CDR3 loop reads CASSVSSGYRTDTQYF. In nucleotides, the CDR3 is TGTGCCAGCAGTGTGAGTAGCGGGTATCGCACAGATACGCAGTATTTT.

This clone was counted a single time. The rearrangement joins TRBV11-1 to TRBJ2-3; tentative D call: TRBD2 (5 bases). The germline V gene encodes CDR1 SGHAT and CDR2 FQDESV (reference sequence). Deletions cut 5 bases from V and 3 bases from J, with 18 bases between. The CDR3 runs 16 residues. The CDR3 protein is CASSETRLSVTDTQYF. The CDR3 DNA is TGTGCCAGCAGCGAAACGAGACTTAGCGTAACAGATACGCAGTATTTT.

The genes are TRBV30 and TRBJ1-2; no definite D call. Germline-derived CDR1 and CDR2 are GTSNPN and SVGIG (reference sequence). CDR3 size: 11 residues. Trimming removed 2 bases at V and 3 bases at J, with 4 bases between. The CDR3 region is CAWSTYYGYTF. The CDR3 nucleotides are TGTGCCTGGAGTACTTACTATGGCTACACCTTC.

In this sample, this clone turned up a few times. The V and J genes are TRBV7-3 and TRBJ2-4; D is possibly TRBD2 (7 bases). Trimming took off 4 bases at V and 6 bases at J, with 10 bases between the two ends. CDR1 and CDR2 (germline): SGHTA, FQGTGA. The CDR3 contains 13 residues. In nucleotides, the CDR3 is TGTGCCAGCAGCTCTGGGGGGGCAAACATTCAGTACTTC. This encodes CASSSGGANIQYF.

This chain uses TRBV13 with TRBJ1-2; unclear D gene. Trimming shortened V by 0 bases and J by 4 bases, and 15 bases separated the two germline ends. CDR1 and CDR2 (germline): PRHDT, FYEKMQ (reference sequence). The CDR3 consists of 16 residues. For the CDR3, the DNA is TGTGCCAGCAGCTTAGGCCGCGGGGTGTCAACCTATGGCTACACCTTC. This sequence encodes CASSLGRGVSTYGYTF.